This TCR beta chain was observed in a study of blood T cell repertoires in COVID-19. Overall study: COVID-19 samples, acute and convalescent, were from the United States, Italy and Spain.

This table comes from immunoSEQ multiplex PCR, and its TCRdb copy is limited to in-frame clones, with some not included. Of approximately 230,000 clones listed, roughly 89% are singletons. Germline V gene data show CDR1 as MNHEY and CDR2 as SMNVEV (reference sequence). V dropped 4 bases and J dropped 9 bases, with 10 bases sitting between them. The CDR3 has 13 amino acids. The chain combines TRBV27 with TRBJ1-6; D is unresolved. The TCR comes from a man aged 25 to 40 who had recovered from COVID-19. The material sequenced was peripheral blood. CDR3 sequence reads: CASSSAGASPLHF. CDR3 nucleotides: TGTGCCAGCAGTTCCGCCGGTGCTTCACCCCTCCACTTT.